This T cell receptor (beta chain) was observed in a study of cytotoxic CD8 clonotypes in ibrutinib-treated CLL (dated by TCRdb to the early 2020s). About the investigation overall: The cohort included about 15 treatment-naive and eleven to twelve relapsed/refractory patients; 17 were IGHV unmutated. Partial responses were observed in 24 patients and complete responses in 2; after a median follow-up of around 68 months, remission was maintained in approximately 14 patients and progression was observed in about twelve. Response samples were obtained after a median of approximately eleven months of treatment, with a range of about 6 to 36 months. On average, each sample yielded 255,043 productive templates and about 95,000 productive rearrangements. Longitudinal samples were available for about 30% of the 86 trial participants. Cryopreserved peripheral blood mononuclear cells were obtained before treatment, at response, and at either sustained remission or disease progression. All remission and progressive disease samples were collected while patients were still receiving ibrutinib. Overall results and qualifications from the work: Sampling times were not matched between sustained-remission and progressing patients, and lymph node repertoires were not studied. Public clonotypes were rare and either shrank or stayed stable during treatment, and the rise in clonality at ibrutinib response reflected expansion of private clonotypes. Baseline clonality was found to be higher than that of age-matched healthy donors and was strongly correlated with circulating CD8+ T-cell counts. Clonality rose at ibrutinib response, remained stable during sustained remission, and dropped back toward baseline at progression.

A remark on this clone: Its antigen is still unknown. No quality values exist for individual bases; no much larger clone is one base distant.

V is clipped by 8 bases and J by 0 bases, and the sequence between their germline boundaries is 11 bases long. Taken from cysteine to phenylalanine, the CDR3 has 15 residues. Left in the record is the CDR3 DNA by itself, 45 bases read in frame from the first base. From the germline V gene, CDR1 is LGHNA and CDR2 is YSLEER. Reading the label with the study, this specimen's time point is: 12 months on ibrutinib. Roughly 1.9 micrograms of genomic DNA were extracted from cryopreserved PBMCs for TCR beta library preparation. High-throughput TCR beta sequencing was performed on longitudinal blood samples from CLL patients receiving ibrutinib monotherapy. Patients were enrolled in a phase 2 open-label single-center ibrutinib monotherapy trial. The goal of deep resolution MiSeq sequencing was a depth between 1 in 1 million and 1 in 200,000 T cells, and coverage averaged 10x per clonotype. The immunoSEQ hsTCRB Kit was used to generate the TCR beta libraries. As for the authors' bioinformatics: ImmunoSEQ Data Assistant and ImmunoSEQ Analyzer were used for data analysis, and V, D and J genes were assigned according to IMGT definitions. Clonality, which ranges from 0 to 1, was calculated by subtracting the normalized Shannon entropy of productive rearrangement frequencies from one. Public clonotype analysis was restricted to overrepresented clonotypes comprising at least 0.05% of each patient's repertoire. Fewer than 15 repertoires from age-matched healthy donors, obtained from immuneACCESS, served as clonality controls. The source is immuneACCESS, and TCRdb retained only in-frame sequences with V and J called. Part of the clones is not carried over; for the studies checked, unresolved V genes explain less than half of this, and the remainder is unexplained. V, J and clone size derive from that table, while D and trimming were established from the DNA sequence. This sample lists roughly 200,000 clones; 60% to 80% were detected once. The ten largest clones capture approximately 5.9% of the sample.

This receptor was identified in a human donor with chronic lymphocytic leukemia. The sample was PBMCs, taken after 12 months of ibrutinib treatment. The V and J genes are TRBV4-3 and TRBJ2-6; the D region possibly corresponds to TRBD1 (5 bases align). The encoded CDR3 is CASGRDSSGANVLTF. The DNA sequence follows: TGCGCCAGCGGCCGAGACAGCTCTGGGGCCAACGTCCTGACTTTC.